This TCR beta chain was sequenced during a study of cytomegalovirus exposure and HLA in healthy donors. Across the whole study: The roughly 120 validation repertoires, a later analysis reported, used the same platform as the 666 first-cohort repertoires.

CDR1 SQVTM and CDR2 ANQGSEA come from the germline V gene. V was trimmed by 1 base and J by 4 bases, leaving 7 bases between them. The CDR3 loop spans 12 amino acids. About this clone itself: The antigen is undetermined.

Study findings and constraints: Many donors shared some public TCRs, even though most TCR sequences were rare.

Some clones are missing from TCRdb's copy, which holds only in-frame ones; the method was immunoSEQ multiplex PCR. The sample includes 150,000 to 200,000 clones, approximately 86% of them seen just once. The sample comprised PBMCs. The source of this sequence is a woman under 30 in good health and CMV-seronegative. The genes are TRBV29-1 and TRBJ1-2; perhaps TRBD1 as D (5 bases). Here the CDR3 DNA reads TGCAGCGTTGAAGCGGGACTCTATGGCTACACCTTC. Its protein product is CSVEAGLYGYTF. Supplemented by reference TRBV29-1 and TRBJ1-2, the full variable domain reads SAVISQKPSRDICQRGTSLTIQCQVDSQVTMMFWYRQQPGQSLTLIATANQGSEATYESGFVIDKFPISRPNLTFSTLTVSNMSPEDSSIYLCSVEAGLYGYTFGSGTRLTVV.